This T cell receptor beta chain emerged from a study of blood T cell repertoires in COVID-19. The CDR3 is made up of 16 amino acids. From germline, CDR1 is LGHNA and CDR2 YNFKEQ. V was cut by 1 base and J by 2 bases, with 12 bases left in between. In the source study's methods: Using reference gene primer amplification, nucleated cell counts were estimated. Clones were sequenced by immunoSEQ multiplex PCR, and TCRdb holds only the in-frame ones, with some missing. Clone size and V and J calls were adopted from that table, with D and trimming inferred from the DNA. The sample has around 200,000 clones; about 84% are singletons. Enrollees, about 18 to 95 years old, lived in about two dozen US areas.

The specimen sequenced was PBMCs or T cells enriched from blood (not recorded which). The clonotype was recovered from a man aged 35-49 years with acute COVID-19. This chain links TRBV4-2 with TRBJ1-5, with D perhaps matching TRBD1 (6 bases). The CDR3 region is CASSQAVRQGNQPQHF. The CDR3, as DNA: TGTGCCAGCAGCCAAGCAGTGCGACAGGGCAATCAGCCCCAGCATTTT.